These T cell receptor beta chains were read from a single sample in a study of blood T cell repertoires in COVID-19. This table comes from immunoSEQ multiplex PCR, and its TCRdb copy is limited to in-frame clones, with some not included. The profile shows approximately 150,000 clones, around 81% of them singletons. Sequenced material: peripheral blood. These receptors came from a human donor in a cohort sampled during active COVID-19. Both conserved end residues are part of each CDR3. A D gene is named only where the DNA matches it firmly. Size tells how often a clone was seen (once, few, many) or the class of an expanded clone, and some rows leave it out.

NA,TRBV5-1,TRBJ2-1,NA,TGCGCCAGCAGCCGAGCGGGACAGGAGTACAATGAGCAGTTCTTC,CASSRAGQEYNEQFF
NA,TRBV7-9,TRBJ1-2,NA,TGTGCCAGCAGCTTAAATGCCCCGGATGGCTACACCTTC,CASSLNAPDGYTF
TRBD2,TRBV24-1,TRBJ2-2,NA,TGTGCCACCAGTGATTTGACTAGCGGGAGGGCCTATGGCACCGGGGAGCTGTTTTTT,CATSDLTSGRAYGTGELFF
NA,TRBV9,TRBJ2-7,NA,TGTGCCAGCAGCCCGGCGGGCGGGACGATCGAGCAGTACTTC,CASSPAGGTIEQYF
NA,TRBV7-2,TRBJ2-7,NA,TGTGCCAGCAGCGAAGTCGTTGGCCCCCTCTACGAGCAGTACTTC,CASSEVVGPLYEQYF
TRBD1,TRBV19,TRBJ1-2,NA,TGTGCCAGTAGTCCCGACAGGGCCTGGGGTAACTATGGCTACACCTTC,CASSPDRAWGNYGYTF
NA,TRBV10-2,TRBJ1-2,NA,TGCGCCAGCAGTGAGGGGCAGGGCTATGGCTACACCTTC,CASSEGQGYGYTF
TRBD1,TRBV27,TRBJ1-5,NA,TGTGCCAGCAGTTTAAGAGGACAGGGCTTGGGCAATCAGCCCCAGCATTTT,CASSLRGQGLGNQPQHF
TRBD2,TRBV2,TRBJ2-1,NA,TGTGCCAGCAGAGCCGGGACTAGTGGTGAGCAGTTCTTC,CASRAGTSGEQFF
TRBD1,TRBV7-9,TRBJ2-1,NA,TGTGCCAGCACCCAACCTCGGACAGGGGTCGACAATGAGCAGTTCTTC,CASTQPRTGVDNEQFF
NA,TRBV24-1,TRBJ2-7,NA,TGTGCCACCAGTGACTTCAATACATTAACCGGCGGCCACGAGCAGTACTTC,CATSDFNTLTGGHEQYF
NA,TRBV7-2,TRBJ2-1,once,TGTGCCAGCAGCTGGAGCTCCTACAATGAGCAGTTCTTC,CASSWSSYNEQFF
TRBD2,TRBV27,TRBJ2-1,NA,TGTGCCAGCAGCCGGGGACTAGCGGGCCCCTACAATGAGCAGTTCTTC,CASSRGLAGPYNEQFF
NA,TRBV6-6,TRBJ2-6,NA,TGTGCCAGCAGTTACGGAGGGGCTGGGGCCAACGTCCTGACTTTC,CASSYGGAGANVLTF
TRBD1,TRBV25-1,TRBJ1-2,few,TGTGCCACCGGGGACAGGGGGACTCACTATGGCTACACCTTC,CATGDRGTHYGYTF
TRBD1,TRBV13,TRBJ1-5,NA,TGTGCCAGCAGCCTGGGACAGAGAAATCAGCCCCAGCATTTT,CASSLGQRNQPQHF
TRBD1,TRBV28,TRBJ2-7,NA,TGTGCCAGCAGTTTGGCGGACAGGTCGAAGTACTTC,CASSLADRSKYF
TRBD2,TRBV7-9,TRBJ2-7,NA,TGTGCCAGCAGCTCCTTGGCGGGCCTAGCGGGATCCCTCTCCTACGAGCAGTACTTC,CASSSLAGLAGSLSYEQYF
NA,TRBV14,TRBJ2-7,NA,TGTGCCAGCAGCCAAGGCAGATACTACGAGCAGTACTTC,CASSQGRYYEQYF
TRBD1,TRBV28,TRBJ1-1,NA,TGTGCCAGCAGTCTCCCCAGGGGGCGTACTGAAGCTTTCTTT,CASSLPRGRTEAFF
NA,TRBV7-3,TRBJ2-7,once,TGTGCCAGCAGCTTAAAAGGCGCAGGGAAATTGGGGCAGTACTTC,CASSLKGAGKLGQYF
TRBD1,TRBV28,TRBJ1-2,once,TGTGCCAGCAGTTTAAAACAGACAGGGGCCTATGGCTACACCTTC,CASSLKQTGAYGYTF
NA,TRBV28,TRBJ1-4,NA,TGTGCCAGCAGTTCAGAAAGAACTAATGAAAAACTGTTTTTT,CASSSERTNEKLFF
NA,TRBV9,TRBJ2-7,NA,TGTGCCAGCAGCGCGGCAGGGTCCTCCTACGAGCAGTACTTC,CASSAAGSSYEQYF
NA,TRBV2,TRBJ2-7,NA,TGTGCCACCACAACCCTCCGGGGTTACGAGCAGTACTTC,CATTTLRGYEQYF
TRBD2,TRBV28,TRBJ2-3,NA,TGTGCCAGCAGTGTAGAAGCGGGGAGCACAGATACGCAGTATTTT,CASSVEAGSTDTQYF
NA,TRBV1,TRBJ1-5,once,TGCACCAGCGGACCCGGGACAGGCATACCGGGGGGCAATCAGCCCCAGCATTTT,CTSGPGTGIPGGNQPQHF
TRBD2,TRBV27,TRBJ2-7,NA,TGTGCCAGCAAAGACCTAGCGGGAGGTTCATACGAGCAGTACTTC,CASKDLAGGSYEQYF
TRBD1,TRBV28,TRBJ1-5,NA,TGTGCCAGCAGATCCTCAGGGGGCGCAAGGGGCAATCAGCCCCAGCATTTT,CASRSSGGARGNQPQHF
NA,TRBV5-5,TRBJ2-7,NA,TGTGCCAGCAGCTTTCGCCAGACCTACGAGCAGTACTTC,CASSFRQTYEQYF
NA,TRBV7-2,TRBJ2-7,NA,TGTGCCAGCAGTGGGCTCTCTAGGGCAGGACTTCACTACGAGCAGTACTTC,CASSGLSRAGLHYEQYF